This T cell receptor (beta chain) stems from a study of blood T cell repertoires in COVID-19. Study background: Donors in the United States, Italy and Spain gave samples during acute or convalescent COVID-19. Sample material is recorded as cDNA or gDNA derived from T cells, B-cell-depleted T cells, or PBMCs.

Assay: immunoSEQ multiplex PCR; the TCRdb copy retains only in-frame clones and omits some. Here the sample spans about 210,000 clones, around nine tenths being singletons. CDR1 and CDR2 (germline): SGDLS, YYNGEE. This CDR3 spans 14 amino acids. Trimming took 0 bases from V and 5 from J, leaving 11 bases between them. In this sample, this clone turned up once. The origin of this receptor is a middle-aged man with acute or convalescent COVID-19. The chain links TRBV9 to TRBJ1-1; D gene unclear. The sample taken for sequencing was peripheral blood. Written as DNA, the CDR3 is TGTGCCAGCAGCGTAGCTGGGAGCGGGACTGAAGCTTTCTTT. Amino acid sequence: CASSVAGSGTEAFF.